These 10 T cell receptor beta chains originate from one sample sequenced in a study of blood T cell repertoires in COVID-19. Sequenced by immunoSEQ multiplex PCR; TCRdb stores in-frame clones only, minus some. The top ten clones hold around 18% of a sample with roughly 300,000 clones, approximately 92% of them seen once. The sample comprised PBMCs or T cells enriched from blood (not recorded which). These receptors all stem from a woman between 25 and 40 years old who had recovered from COVID-19.

The CDR3 is CASSLLGRQNTEAFF. The CDR3 DNA reads as TGTGCCAGCAGTTTATTAGGCAGGCAGAACACTGAAGCTTTCTTT. This chain connects TRBV28 to TRBJ1-1; D remains ambiguous. From germline, CDR1 is MDHEN and CDR2 SYDVKM. Trimming removed 1 base from V and 1 base from J, with 10 bases in between. CDR3 length: 15 residues. The full variable domain, with the rest looked up from reference TRBV28 and TRBJ1-1, is DVKVTQSSRYLVKRTGEKVFLECVQDMDHENMFWYRQDPGLGLRLIYFSYDVKMKEKGDIPEGYSVSREKKERFSLILESASTNQTSMYLCASSLLGRQNTEAFFGQGTRLTVV.

This clone was observed once. The chain recombines TRBV4-3 with TRBJ2-3, with 12 bases fitting TRBD2. The germline CDR1 and CDR2 sequences are LGHNA and YSLEER. Trimming at V came to 0 bases and at J to 6 bases, leaving 7 bases not matched to a gene. CDR3 length equals 17 residues. The CDR3 protein is CASSQDSSSGRVDTQYF. The CDR3 DNA reads as TGCGCCAGCAGCCAAGATTCTTCTAGCGGGAGGGTGGATACGCAGTATTTT.

This clone has just a few counts. CDR3 sequence: CASSLGTGGSYEQYF. The DNA of the CDR3 is TGTGCCAGCAGCCTGGGGACAGGGGGCTCCTACGAGCAGTACTTC. The chain is built from TRBV5-4 and TRBJ2-7; TRBD1 aligns across 11 bases. CDR1 and CDR2 (germline): SGHNT, YYREEE (reference sequence). CDR3 length: 15 residues. Trimming at V came to 4 bases and at J to 0 bases, leaving 3 bases not matched to a gene.

The V call is TRBV6-2 or TRBV6-3, the J call TRBJ2-5, with TRBD1 matching over 10 bases. The CDR3 length is 16 residues. Germline values: CDR1 MNHEY, CDR2 SVGEGT. Trimming removed 2 bases from V and 3 bases from J; junction bases left unmatched: 6. CDR3 in DNA: TGTGCCAGCAGTTACGGGACAGGGGCGTCGGAAGAGACCCAGTACTTC. This translates into CASSYGTGASEETQYF.

The chain uses TRBV19 and TRBJ2-6, with 9 bases aligning to TRBD1. Germline lookup yields CDR1 LNHDA and CDR2 SQIVND (reference sequence). The CDR3 extends over 18 amino acids. Trimming removed 5 bases from V and 4 bases from J; junction bases left unmatched: 12. CDR3 protein: CASSLNTGTGTGANVLTF. CDR3 sequence (DNA): TGTGCCAGTAGTCTCAATACCGGGACAGGGACCGGGGCCAACGTCCTGACTTTC.

The rearrangement joins TRBV5-1 to TRBJ2-6, with TRBD2 as a possible D gene (6 bases). The CDR3 extends over 17 amino acids. Germline V CDR1 and CDR2: SGHRS, YFSETQ. Trimming took 0 bases from V and 3 from J, leaving 13 bases between them. DNA for the CDR3: TGCGCCAGCAGCTTGGCCGGAGGGAGAAGTGGGGCCAACGTCCTGACTTTC. Its protein product is CASSLAGGRSGANVLTF.

This chain joins TRBV18 and TRBJ2-3; possible D gene TRBD2, 6 bases. Germline V lookup: CDR1 KGHSH, CDR2 LQKENI. The CDR3 totals 16 residues. V was clipped by 6 bases and J by 1 base, with 17 bases between them. CDR3 residues: CASSHRLGGGTDTQYF. CDR3 bases: TGTGCCAGCTCCCACCGGTTGGGGGGAGGCACAGATACGCAGTATTTT.

The J gene is TRBJ2-7, the V gene TRBV2; 7 nucleotides match TRBD1. CDR3 length: 14 amino acids. V dropped 1 base and J dropped 8; count of bases not matched to a gene: 8. Germline V gene sequence: CDR1 SNHLY, CDR2 FYNNEI. In DNA form, the CDR3 reads TGTGCCAGCAGTGAAGGGACAGGAGTTTCTCAGCAGTACTTC. Encoded protein: CASSEGTGVSQQYF.

The rearrangement uses TRBV5-6 and TRBJ2-6; tentative D call: TRBD1 (6 bases). Deletions cut 0 bases from V and 4 bases from J, with 14 bases between. The V gene's germline CDR1 is SGHDT and CDR2 YYEEEE. This CDR3 is built from 17 residues. CDR3 sequence reads: CASSLAPGESGANVLTF. The CDR3 DNA sequence: TGTGCCAGCAGCTTGGCCCCAGGGGAGTCAGGGGCCAACGTCCTGACTTTC.

The V and J genes are TRBV7-2 and TRBJ1-1, with a possible D match to TRBD1 (6 bases). Germline V gives CDR1 SGHTA, CDR2 FQGNSA. The CDR3 has 18 residues. V shed 5 bases and J shed 1 base, with 23 bases lying between them. CDR3 nucleotides: TGTGCCAGCAGCCAACGGGACATCCGACTGCCCTGGAACACTGAAGCTTTCTTT. It translates to CASSQRDIRLPWNTEAFF.